The subject of this entry is one T cell receptor (beta chain). Its antigen is still unknown. The data belong to a study of graft-versus-host responses after intestinal transplantation. Study overall: Recipients received multivisceral, liver-intestinal, or isolated intestinal transplants.

Germline V lookup: CDR1 MDHEN, CDR2 SYDVKM. The V segment lost 3 bases and the J segment 7 bases; nucleotides outside the gene matches: 5. The CDR3 spans 15 residues. Clones were read by immunoSEQ multiplex PCR, and TCRdb kept only the in-frame ones, dropping some. The sample records roughly 120,000 clones, 85% to 95% being singletons. Study outcomes and limitations: GvH clones occurred in recipient marrow; some first appeared in ileum or blood. Allograft graft-versus-host to host-versus-graft clonal ratios ran high in patients with graft-donor T cell macrochimerism.

This receptor was identified in a human donor who received an intestinal transplant. The material sequenced was unstimulated CD8+ T cells sorted from spleen or lymph node cells, taken before intestinal transplant. The chain combines TRBV28 with TRBJ1-6; 8 nucleotides agree with TRBD1. This CDR3 reads CASSFPGTGNSPLHF. CDR3 bases: TGTGCCAGCAGTTTCCCCGGGACAGGAAATTCACCCCTCCACTTT.